This T cell receptor (beta chain) appears in the sequencing data of a study of shared clonotypes between healthy human individuals. Across the study: Those who served as donors were a couple of women and a few men between the ages of 18 and 49.

It was CD45RO-negative cells, positively selected for CCR7, that made up naive CD8 cells, with terminally differentiated effector memory CD45RA+ cells excluded. Overall study findings and caveats: Rarefaction analysis demonstrated incomplete sorted-subset sequencing notwithstanding large depth. Clonotypes not shared had lower generation probabilities than those common to all four donors.

Notes on this clone: Its antigen is still unknown.

Only in-frame clones appear in the TCRdb table, and some are missing; sequencing was by immunoSEQ multiplex PCR. The sample consists of roughly 2,000,000 clones, roughly 95% of them appearing once. Germline trimming cut 5 bases from V and 0 bases from J; bases unmatched to any gene: 12. The CDR3 has 16 residues. Germline loops: CDR1 GTSNPN, CDR2 SVGIG (reference sequence). Source material: naive CD8+ T cells sorted from blood. This TCR was sampled from a man between 18 and 29 years old in good health. V gene TRBV30 combines with J gene TRBJ1-1, with 7 bases that match TRBD1. The CDR3 DNA reads TGTGCCTGGCAACTGACAGGGCCAACCCTGAACACTGAAGCTTTCTTT. Translating it yields CAWQLTGPTLNTEAFF.